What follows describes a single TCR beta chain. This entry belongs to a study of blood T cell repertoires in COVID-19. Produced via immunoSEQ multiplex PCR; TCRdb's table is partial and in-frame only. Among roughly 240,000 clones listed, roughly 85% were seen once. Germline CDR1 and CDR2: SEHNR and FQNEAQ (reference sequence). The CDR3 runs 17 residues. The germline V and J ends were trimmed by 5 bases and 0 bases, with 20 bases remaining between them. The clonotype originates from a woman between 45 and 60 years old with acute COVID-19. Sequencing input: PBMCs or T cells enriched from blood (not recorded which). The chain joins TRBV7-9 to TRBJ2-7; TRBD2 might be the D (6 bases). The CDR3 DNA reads TGTGCCAGCAGCCGTTCGGTTAAACGGGGGAGCTCCTACGAGCAGTACTTC. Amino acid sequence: CASSRSVKRGSSYEQYF. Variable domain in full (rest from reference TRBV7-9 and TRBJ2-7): DTGVSQNPRHKITKRGQNVTFRCDPISEHNRLYWYRQTLGQGPEFLTYFQNEAQLEKSRLLSDRFSAERPKGSFSTLEIQRTEQGDSAMYLCASSRSVKRGSSYEQYFGPGTRLTVT.